These 19 T cell receptor beta chains were sequenced from one sample in a study of CD8+CD57+ T cells in acquired aplastic anemia. Profiles of TCR beta VDJ and CDR3 were generated from a genomic DNA template. One entry per CDR3 protein results from TCRdb running MiXCR on the reads. The table lists 100,000 to 150,000 distinct CDR3 sequences, 41% of them singletons. Source material: sorted CD4+, CD8+, or CD8+CD57+ T cells (not recorded which) from PBMCs. The receptors derive from a human donor in good health, serving as a control.

This chain joins TRBV20-1 and TRBJ2-5, with D maybe TRBD2 (6 bases). The germline V and J ends were trimmed by 3 bases and 5 bases, with 16 bases remaining between them. The CDR3 is made up of 14 amino acids. Germline values: CDR1 DFQATT, CDR2 SNEGSKA (reference sequence). The chain's CDR3 is CSASVQPGGETQYF. In DNA, the CDR3 is TGCAGTGCTAGCGTACAACCTGGAGGGGAGACCCAGTACTTC.

The rearrangement links TRBV20-1 to TRBJ2-5, with 10 bases aligning to TRBD2. The CDR3 runs to 14 residues. Looked up from germline, CDR1 is DFQATT and CDR2 is SNEGSKA (reference sequence). V lost 4 bases and J lost 7; bases outside the gene matches: 9. The CDR3 sequence is CSATLAGARGTQYF. CDR3 DNA: TGCAGTGCTACTCTAGCGGGGGCCCGGGGGACCCAGTACTTC.

CDR3 DNA sequence: TGTGCCAGTAGTAACACCTACGAGCAGTACTTC. Translation: CASSNTYEQYF. The V and J genes are TRBV19 and TRBJ2-7, with D uncertain. Germline lookup yields CDR1 LNHDA and CDR2 SQIVND (reference sequence). The germline V and J ends were trimmed by 4 bases and 2 bases, with 3 bases remaining between them. This CDR3 spans 11 amino acids.

The V call is TRBV12-3 or TRBV12-4, the J call TRBJ2-7, with TRBD1 as a possible D gene (6 bases). This CDR3 has 15 amino acids. V lost 3 bases, J lost 4 bases, and 16 bases lay in between. CDR3 bases: TGTGCCAGCAGTTTGCGGTCGACAGGCCAATACGAGCAGTACTTC. It encodes CASSLRSTGQYEQYF.

The rearrangement links TRBV19 to TRBJ1-1; D ambiguous. Germline-derived CDR1 and CDR2 are LNHDA and SQIVND (reference sequence). The V and J ends lost 4 bases and 3 bases respectively, with 9 bases between them. The CDR3 totals 13 residues. CDR3: CASSKRGYTEAFF. CDR3 in DNA: TGTGCCAGTAGTAAACGGGGTTACACTGAAGCTTTCTTT.

This clonotype was observed many times. This chain connects TRBV11-2 to TRBJ2-1, with 10 bases that match TRBD1. The CDR3 extends over 15 amino acids. The V and J ends lost 5 bases and 6 bases, in that order; junction bases with no gene match: 7. Germline assignment: CDR1 SGHAT and CDR2 FQNNGV. This CDR3 is CASSPRTGGSNEQFF. The CDR3 DNA sequence: TGTGCCAGCAGCCCACGGACAGGGGGTAGCAATGAGCAGTTCTTC. The full variable domain, with the rest looked up from reference TRBV11-2 and TRBJ2-1, is EAGVAQSPRYKIIEKRQSVAFWCNPISGHATLYWYQQILGQGPKLLIQFQNNGVVDDSQLPKDRFSAERLKGVDSTLKIQPAKLEDSAVYLCASSPRTGGSNEQFFGPGTRLTVL.

This clonotype showed up many times. The chain combines TRBV29-1 with TRBJ2-5; D not resolved. The CDR3 has 12 residues. Germline V gene data show CDR1 as SQVTM and CDR2 as ANQGSEA. Deletions cut 4 bases from V and 3 bases from J, with 9 bases between. The CDR3 coding sequence is TGCAGCGTTGTACCCAACAAAGAGACCCAGTACTTC. As protein: CSVVPNKETQYF.

There are a few counts of this clonotype. This chain connects TRBV25-1 to TRBJ1-4; D perhaps matches TRBD1 (5 bases). The germline gives CDR1 MGHDK, CDR2 SYGVNS. The CDR3 consists of 14 residues. V lost 7 bases, J lost 8 bases, and 17 bases lay in between. The CDR3: CASTPGWSGEKLFF. CDR3 DNA: TGTGCCAGCACCCCAGGGTGGAGCGGGGAAAAACTGTTTTTT.

This clonotype was seen a few times. This chain joins TRBV2 and TRBJ2-7; D uncertain. This CDR3 has 14 residues. In germline, CDR1 is SNHLY, CDR2 FYNNEI. V was pared by 9 bases and J by 6 bases, with 21 bases between. CDR3 nucleotides: TGTGCCAGTAACTATCTAAAGGGCCCAGTCGAGCAGTACTTC. Translation gives CASNYLKGPVEQYF.

This clonotype was counted only a few times. A single base separates this from a much larger clone, so it may be a read error. V and J are TRBV20-1 and TRBJ2-1; D is unresolved. There are 11 residues in the CDR3. V was clipped by 0 bases and J by 8 bases, with 5 bases between them. CDR1 is DFQATT, CDR2 SNEGSKA, per germline (reference sequence). CDR3 DNA sequence: TGCAGTGCTAGAGACGGCGATGAGCAGTTCTTC. Translating gives CSARDGDEQFF.

This clonotype has more than one count but fewer than ten. This chain links TRBV29-1 with TRBJ2-5; the match to TRBD2 covers 7 bases. The CDR3 contains 13 residues. With 1 base clipped from V and 5 bases from J, the junction kept 4 bases outside the gene matches. Germline lookup yields CDR1 SQVTM and CDR2 ANQGSEA. CDR3 bases: TGCAGCGTTGAAGGAATGGGGGGGGAGACCCAGTACTTC. Translated, it gives CSVEGMGGETQYF.

V is TRBV18 and J is TRBJ2-1; D ambiguous. V lost 6 bases and J 8 bases, leaving 11 bases between the germline ends. Germline CDR1 KGHSH, CDR2 LQKENI. The CDR3 has 12 amino acids. The CDR3 region has the DNA TGTGCCAGCTCGCCTAACACGGATGAGCAGTTCTTC. Amino acids: CASSPNTDEQFF.

As concerns this clonotype: At one boundary the junction diverges from the germline segment, which might be a read error. The rearrangement links TRBV20-1 to TRBJ2-5, with 11 bases lining up with TRBD2. The J call may be in error: the DNA end matches TRBJ2-1 better. The CDR3 runs 14 residues. Germline V gene lookup returns CDR1 DFQATT and CDR2 SNEGSKA (reference sequence). The CDR3 nucleotides are TGCAGTGCAACAGGACTAGCGGGCTACGATGAGCAGTTCTTC. Encoded protein: CSATGLAGYDEQFF.

This chain joins TRBV19 and TRBJ1-2; D not certain. Germline values: CDR1 LNHDA, CDR2 SQIVND (reference sequence). Trimming stripped 7 bases from V and 3 bases from J, with 12 bases between. There are 13 residues in the CDR3. This CDR3 is CASTLGRDYGYTF. CDR3 DNA sequence: TGTGCCAGTACCCTCGGGAGGGACTATGGCTACACCTTC.

A note on this clonotype: At one end, the junction sequence differs from germline, possibly due to a read error. The chain joins TRBV20-1 to TRBJ1-2; TRBD1 matches 7 bases. CDR3 size: 15 residues. In germline, CDR1 is DFQATT, CDR2 SNEGSKA (reference sequence). CDR3 region: CSASGTDHSNCGYTF. The DNA for the CDR3 is TGCAGCGCCTCGGGGACAGACCATTCTAACTGTGGCTACACCTTC.

Many counts were recorded for this clonotype. This rearrangement joins TRBV4-1 to TRBJ1-2, with 11 bases fitting TRBD1. The CDR3 has 15 residues. V dropped 1 base and J dropped 8; count of bases not matched to a gene: 6. Germline CDR1 is MGHRA and CDR2 is YSYEKL. For the CDR3, the DNA is TGCGCCAGCAGCCAAGCGGGACAGGGGGTTTGGGGCTACACCTTC. It specifies CASSQAGQGVWGYTF.

This clonotype was picked up many times. The genes are TRBV19 and TRBJ1-2; 7 nucleotides agree with TRBD1. V gave up 4 bases and J gave up 5 bases; unmatched junction bases: 4. This CDR3 contains 13 residues. Germline V CDR1 and CDR2: LNHDA, SQIVND (reference sequence). The CDR3 is CASSKGTAYGYTF. The CDR3 DNA is TGTGCCAGTAGTAAAGGGACAGCGTATGGCTACACCTTC.

The chain couples TRBV29-1 to TRBJ2-6; 10 bases map to TRBD1. This CDR3 is built from 17 residues. Germline V lookup: CDR1 SQVTM, CDR2 ANQGSEA. Trimming removed 6 bases from V and 4 bases from J; junction bases left unmatched: 12. In DNA form, the CDR3 reads TGCAGCGTGCGGGACAGGGGAGCCTCCCCCGGGGCCAACGTCCTGACTTTC. It translates to CSVRDRGASPGANVLTF.

This sequence joins TRBV24-1 and TRBJ2-1; 7 positions agree with TRBD1. Germline V gene lookup returns CDR1 KGHDR and CDR2 SFDVKD. The V and J ends lost 7 bases and 8 bases, in that order; junction bases with no gene match: 4. There are 12 residues in the CDR3. CDR3 bases: TGTGCCACCAGCGACAGGGTAGATGAGCAGTTCTTC. This codes for CATSDRVDEQFF.